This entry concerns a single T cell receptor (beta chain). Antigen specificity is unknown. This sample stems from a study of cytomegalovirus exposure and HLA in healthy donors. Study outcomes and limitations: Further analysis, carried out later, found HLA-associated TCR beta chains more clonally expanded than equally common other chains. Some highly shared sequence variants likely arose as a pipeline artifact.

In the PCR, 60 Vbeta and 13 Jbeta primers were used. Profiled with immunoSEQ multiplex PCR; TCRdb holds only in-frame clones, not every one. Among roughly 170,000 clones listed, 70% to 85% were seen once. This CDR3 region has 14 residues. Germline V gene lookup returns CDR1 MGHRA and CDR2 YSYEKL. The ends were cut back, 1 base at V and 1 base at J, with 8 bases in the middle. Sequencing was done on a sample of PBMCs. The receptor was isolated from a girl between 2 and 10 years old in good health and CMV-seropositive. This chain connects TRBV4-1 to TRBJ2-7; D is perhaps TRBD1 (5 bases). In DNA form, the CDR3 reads TGCGCCAGCAGCCAAGTAGGGGCTTCCTACGAGCAGTACTTC. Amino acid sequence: CASSQVGASYEQYF.